These 11 T cell receptor beta chains share one sample of origin, sequenced in a study of CD8 T cells in ankylosing spondylitis (dated by TCRdb to the late 2010s). Library construction relied on 5' RACE. The sequencer listed for this sample is Illumina HiSeq 2500. The public reads were reprocessed in TCRdb via fastp at Q25 and MiXCR, keeping in-frame beta chains. Every distinct CDR3 protein forms one entry, paired with its most common genes and DNA. The sample table shows 300,000 to 400,000 distinct CDR3 sequences, and approximately 15% are seen once. In total, the top ten clones hold roughly 0.99% of the sample. Sequenced: blood, either unsorted or a sorted T cell fraction (not recorded which). All receptors come from a male donor with ankylosing spondylitis or in good health (not recorded which).

This clonotype has a handful of counts. The chain carries TRBV5-5 and TRBJ2-2; 8 positions agree with TRBD2. The CDR3 runs 14 residues. Germline V lookup: CDR1 SGHKS, CDR2 YYEKEE (reference sequence). V dropped 0 bases and J dropped 6; count of bases not matched to a gene: 1. The CDR3 here is CASSLVAGSGELFF. The CDR3 DNA sequence: TGTGCCAGCAGCTTGGTAGCGGGGTCCGGGGAGCTGTTTTTT.

The gene calls are TRBV20-1 and TRBJ1-1, with 8 nucleotides matching TRBD1. The CDR3 length is 13 residues. Unmatched junction bases numbered 3, after V lost 5 bases and J lost 1 base. Germline V gene sequence: CDR1 DFQATT, CDR2 SNEGSKA (reference sequence). CDR3 in DNA: TGCAGTGCTCTCAGGGGGCCGAACACTGAAGCTTTCTTT. Translated: CSALRGPNTEAFF.

This clonotype was seen repeatedly, ten times or more. The J gene is TRBJ1-5, the V gene TRBV2; a possible D gene is TRBD1 (5 bases). The V and J ends lost 4 bases and 5 bases respectively, with 12 bases between them. CDR3 length: 14 amino acids. Germline V gives CDR1 SNHLY, CDR2 FYNNEI. CDR3 sequence reads: CASSAGQGDQPQHF. CDR3 sequence (DNA): TGTGCCAGCAGTGCGGGGCAGGGTGATCAGCCCCAGCATTTT.

The genes are TRBV20-1 and TRBJ1-6, with unresolved D. The CDR3 extends over 14 amino acids. Trimming took 5 bases from V and 0 from J, leaving 8 bases between them. Germline CDR1 DFQATT, CDR2 SNEGSKA (reference sequence). The CDR3 DNA follows: TGCAGTGCTCCAGACGGCTCCTATAATTCACCCCTCCACTTT. Residues: CSAPDGSYNSPLHF.

This clonotype has just a few counts. J is TRBJ2-1 and V is TRBV6-2 or TRBV6-3, with D possibly being TRBD1 or TRBD2 (5 bases each). The germline V gene encodes CDR1 MNHEY and CDR2 SVGEGT. The CDR3 is 17 residues long. Between the trimmed V and J ends, which lost 4 bases and 5 bases, there was a span of 21 bases. CDR3 in amino acids: CASSFLHQGEGHNEQFF. CDR3 DNA sequence: TGTGCCAGCAGTTTCCTACACCAGGGAGAGGGGCACAATGAGCAGTTCTTC.

This clonotype appeared a few times. The chain carries TRBV10-3 and TRBJ2-7; TRBD1 agrees at 9 bases. CDR3 length equals 14 residues. Losses at the gene ends were 4 bases for V and 2 bases for J; bases not matched to a gene: 3. From germline, CDR1 is ENHRY and CDR2 SYGVKD. The CDR3 spells CAISAGTGTYEQYF. In DNA form, the CDR3 reads TGTGCCATCAGTGCCGGGACAGGGACCTACGAGCAGTACTTC.

In its sample, this clonotype was seen a few times. This chain connects TRBV20-1 to TRBJ2-1, with 10 bases aligning to TRBD2. V was pared by 0 bases and J by 0 bases, with 2 bases of the junction left unmatched. The CDR3 spans 16 residues. Looked up from germline, CDR1 is DFQATT and CDR2 is SNEGSKA (reference sequence). The CDR3 region has the DNA TGCAGTGCTAGAGATAGCGGGGGGAGCTCCTACAATGAGCAGTTCTTC. Its protein product is CSARDSGGSSYNEQFF.

This clonotype was recorded a few times. This chain connects TRBV29-1 to TRBJ2-5; a possible D gene is TRBD2 (6 bases). The CDR3 runs to 13 residues. CDR1 is SQVTM and CDR2 is ANQGSEA in the germline V gene. The V and J ends lost 2 bases and 7 bases respectively, with 14 bases between them. The DNA of the CDR3 is TGCAGCGTTGAAAGGAGTTGGAGGGGGACCCAGTACTTC. Translated: CSVERSWRGTQYF.

This clonotype turned up a few times. V gene TRBV7-2 combines with J gene TRBJ1-3; a weak D match, TRBD1 (5 bases). The CDR3 extends over 16 amino acids. Germline-derived CDR1 and CDR2 are SGHTA and FQGNSA. V was trimmed by 5 bases and J by 2 bases, leaving 16 bases between them. CDR3 nucleotides: TGTGCCAGCAGCACCCATGGGGGGAAGACTGGAAACACCATATATTTT. Amino acids: CASSTHGGKTGNTIYF.

This clonotype was counted many times. The CDR3 DNA sequence: TGCGCCAGCAGCTTGGCCGGGCAGGGGACTTCCACCGGGGAGCTGTTTTTT. Translation: CASSLAGQGTSTGELFF. This chain uses TRBV5-1 with TRBJ2-2, with D possibly called TRBD1 or TRBD2 (6 bases each). The CDR3 length is 17 residues. V was shortened by 0 bases and J by 4 bases, with 16 bases between the two germline ends. In germline, CDR1 is SGHRS, CDR2 YFSETQ.

The J gene is TRBJ2-3, the V gene TRBV21-1; the table's D call TRBD2 went unverified against the DNA. TRBV21-1 is annotated as a pseudogene. The CDR3 runs 16 residues. CDR3 residues: CASSNPPREGDQTQYF. DNA for the CDR3: TGTGCCAGCAGCAACCCCCCGCGGGAGGGCGACCAGACGCAGTATTTT.